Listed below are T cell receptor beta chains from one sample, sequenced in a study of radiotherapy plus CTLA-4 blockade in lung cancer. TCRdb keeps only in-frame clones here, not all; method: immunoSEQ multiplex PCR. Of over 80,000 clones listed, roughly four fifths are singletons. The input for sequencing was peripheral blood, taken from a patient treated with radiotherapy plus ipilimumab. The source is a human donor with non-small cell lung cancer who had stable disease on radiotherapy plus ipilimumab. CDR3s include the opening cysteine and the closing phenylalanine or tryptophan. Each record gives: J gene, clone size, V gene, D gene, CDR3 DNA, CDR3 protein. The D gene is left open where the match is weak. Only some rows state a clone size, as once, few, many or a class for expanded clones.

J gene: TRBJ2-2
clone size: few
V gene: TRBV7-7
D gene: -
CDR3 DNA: TGTGCTAGCAGCTTAAGTCCGTCTGGACTAATTAACACCGGGGAGCTGTTTTTT
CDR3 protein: CASSLSPSGLINTGELFF

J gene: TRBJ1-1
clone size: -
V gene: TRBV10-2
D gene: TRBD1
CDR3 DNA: TGCGCCAGCACAAAGGACAGGGAGGGCGGCACTGAAGCTTTCTTT
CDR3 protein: CASTKDREGGTEAFF

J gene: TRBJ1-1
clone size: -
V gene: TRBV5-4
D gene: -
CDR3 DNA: TGTGCCAGCAGCTCGGGTGCCGCCGTGAACACTGAAGCTTTCTTT
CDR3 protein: CASSSGAAVNTEAFF

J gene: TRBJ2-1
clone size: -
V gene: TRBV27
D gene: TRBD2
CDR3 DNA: TGTGCCAGCAGTCCGTTTAGCGGGGCTCATCCCGATGAGCAGTTCTTC
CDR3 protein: CASSPFSGAHPDEQFF

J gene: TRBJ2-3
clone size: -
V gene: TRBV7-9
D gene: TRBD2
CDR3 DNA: TGTGCCAGCAGCTTCCTAGCGGGGGGCACAGATACGCAGTATTTT
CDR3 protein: CASSFLAGGTDTQYF

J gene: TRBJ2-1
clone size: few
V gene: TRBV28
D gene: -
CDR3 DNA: TGTGCCAGCAGTTTAATCGGACTACACAATGAGCAGTTCTTC
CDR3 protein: CASSLIGLHNEQFF

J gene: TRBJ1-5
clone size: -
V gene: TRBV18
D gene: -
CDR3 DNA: TGTGCCAGCTCACGCGGGACGGATCCCCAGCATTTT
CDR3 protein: CASSRGTDPQHF

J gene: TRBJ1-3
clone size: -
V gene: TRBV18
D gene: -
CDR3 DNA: TGTGCCAGCTCACGATGGGACGGTTCCTCTGGAAACACCATATATTTT
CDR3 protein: CASSRWDGSSGNTIYF

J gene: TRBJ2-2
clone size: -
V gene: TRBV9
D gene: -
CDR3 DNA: TGTGCCAGCAGCACAAGACCGGGAGCCGGGGAGCTGTTTTTT
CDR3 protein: CASSTRPGAGELFF

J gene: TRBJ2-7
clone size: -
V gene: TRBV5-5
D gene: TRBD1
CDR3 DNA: TGTGCCAGCAGCTTGGAAGGACAGGGGATACACGAGCAGTACTTC
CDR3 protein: CASSLEGQGIHEQYF

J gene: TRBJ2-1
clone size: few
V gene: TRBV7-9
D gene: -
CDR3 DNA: TGTGCCAGCAGCCACGATGTAGTCGGCAATGAGCAGTTCTTC
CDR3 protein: CASSHDVVGNEQFF

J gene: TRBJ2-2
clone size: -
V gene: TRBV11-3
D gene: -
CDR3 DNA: TGTGCCAGCAGCTTATGGACCGGGGAGCTGTTTTTT
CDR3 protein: CASSLWTGELFF

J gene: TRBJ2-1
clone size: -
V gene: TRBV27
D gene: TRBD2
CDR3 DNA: TGTGCCAGCAGTCTGGGACTAGCGAAATACAATGAGCAGTTCTTC
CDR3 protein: CASSLGLAKYNEQFF

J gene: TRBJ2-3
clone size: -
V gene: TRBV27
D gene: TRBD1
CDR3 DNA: TGTGCCAGCAGTTTTCAGGGGGCTCGGACAGATACGCAGTATTTT
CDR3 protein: CASSFQGARTDTQYF

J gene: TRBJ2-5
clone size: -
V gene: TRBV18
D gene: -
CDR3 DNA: TGTGCCAGCTCCGAATCAGGGGTCCTTGAGACCCAGTACTTC
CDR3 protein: CASSESGVLETQYF

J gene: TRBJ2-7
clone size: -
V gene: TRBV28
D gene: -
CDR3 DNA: TGTGCCAGCAGTTTAACTACGACAGGCTACGAGCAGTACTTC
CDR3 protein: CASSLTTTGYEQYF

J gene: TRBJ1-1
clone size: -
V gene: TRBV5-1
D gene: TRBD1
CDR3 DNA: TGCGCCAGCAGCTTGGAACCAACAGGGGGCGATTGGAACACTGAAGCTTTCTTT
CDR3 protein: CASSLEPTGGDWNTEAFF

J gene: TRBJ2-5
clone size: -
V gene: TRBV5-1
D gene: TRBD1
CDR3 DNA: TGCGCCAGCAGCACCCGACAGGGGAAGGGGGAGACCCAGTACTTC
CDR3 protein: CASSTRQGKGETQYF

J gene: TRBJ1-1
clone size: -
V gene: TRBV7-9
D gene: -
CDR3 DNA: TGTGCCAGCAGGGGGAAGAACACTGAAGCTTTCTTT
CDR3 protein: CASRGKNTEAFF

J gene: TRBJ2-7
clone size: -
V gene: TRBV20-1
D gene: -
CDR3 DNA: TGCAGTGCTAGGGCCGTCGGGCAGTACTTC
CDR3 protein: CSARAVGQYF

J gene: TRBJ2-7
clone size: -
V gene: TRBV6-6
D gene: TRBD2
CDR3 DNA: TGTGCCAGCAGTCGGACTAGGGGCGAGCAGTACTTC
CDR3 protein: CASSRTRGEQYF

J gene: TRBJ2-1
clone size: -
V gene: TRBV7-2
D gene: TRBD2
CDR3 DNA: TGTGCCAGCAAGGGAGCGGGGAGCTCCTACAATGAGCAGTTCTTC
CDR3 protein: CASKGAGSSYNEQFF

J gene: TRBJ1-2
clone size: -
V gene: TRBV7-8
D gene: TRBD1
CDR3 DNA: TGTGCCAGCAGCTTCTCAGGGGGCGCTGGCTATGGCTACACCTTC
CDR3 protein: CASSFSGGAGYGYTF

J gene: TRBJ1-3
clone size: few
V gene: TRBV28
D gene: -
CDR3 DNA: TGTGCCAGCAGTGGTGAGACCATATATTTT
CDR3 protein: CASSGETIYF

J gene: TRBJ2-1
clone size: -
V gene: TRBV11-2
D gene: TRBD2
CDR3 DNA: TGTGCCAGCAGGCATCTCCGGGGCGGGGGGAATGAGCAGTTCTTC
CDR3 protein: CASRHLRGGGNEQFF

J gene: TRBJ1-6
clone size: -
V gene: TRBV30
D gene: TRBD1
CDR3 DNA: TGTGCCACAAAAGGGGGCAGTAGCTCCTATAATTCACCCCTCCACTTT
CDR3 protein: CATKGGSSSYNSPLHF

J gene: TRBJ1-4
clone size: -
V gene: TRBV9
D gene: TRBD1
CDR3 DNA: TGTGCCAGCAGCGCCGGACAGGGATTTGAAAAACTGTTTTTT
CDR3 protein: CASSAGQGFEKLFF

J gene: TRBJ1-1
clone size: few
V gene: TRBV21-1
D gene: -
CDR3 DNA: TGTGCCAGCAGCAAAGCCTCAGGGACGAACACTGAAGCTTTCTTT
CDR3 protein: CASSKASGTNTEAFF

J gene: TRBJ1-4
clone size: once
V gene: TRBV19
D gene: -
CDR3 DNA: TGTGCCAGTAGTAACGCATGGACACCAACTAATGAAAAACTGTTTTTT
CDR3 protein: CASSNAWTPTNEKLFF

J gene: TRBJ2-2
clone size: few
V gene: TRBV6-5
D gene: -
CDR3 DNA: TGTGCCAGCGGACACCCGAACACCGGGGAGCTGTTTTTT
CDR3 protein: CASGHPNTGELFF

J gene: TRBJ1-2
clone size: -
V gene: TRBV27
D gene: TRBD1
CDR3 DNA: TGTGCCAGCAGAGACAGGGCCAATGGGGGCTACACCTTC
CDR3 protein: CASRDRANGGYTF

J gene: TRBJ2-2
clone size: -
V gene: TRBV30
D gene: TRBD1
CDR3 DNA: TGTGCCTGGAGTGTACGGGCAGGGGGTGGCACCGGGGAGCTGTTTTTT
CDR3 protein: CAWSVRAGGGTGELFF

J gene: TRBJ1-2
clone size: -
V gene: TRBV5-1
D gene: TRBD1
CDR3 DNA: TGCGCCAGCAGCACCCGGATCGACAGGGGTTCGGGCTACACCTTC
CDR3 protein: CASSTRIDRGSGYTF

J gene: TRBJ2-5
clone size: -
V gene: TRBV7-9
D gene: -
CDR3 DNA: TGTGCCAGCAGCATGGCAGTTCAAGAGACCCAGTACTTC
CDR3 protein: CASSMAVQETQYF

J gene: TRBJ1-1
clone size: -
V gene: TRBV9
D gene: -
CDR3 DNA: TGTGCCAGCAGCGGAAGCAACACTGAAGCTTTCTTT
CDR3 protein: CASSGSNTEAFF

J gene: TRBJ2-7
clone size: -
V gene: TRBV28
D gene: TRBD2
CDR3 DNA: TGTGCCAGCAGTGGCGGACTAGCGGGAGCGTACGAGCAGTACTTC
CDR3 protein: CASSGGLAGAYEQYF

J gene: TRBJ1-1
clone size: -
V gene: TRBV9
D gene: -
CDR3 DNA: TGTGCCAGCAGCGAAACAGGGAATGTTGGGGGGAACACTGAAGCTTTCTTT
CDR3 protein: CASSETGNVGGNTEAFF

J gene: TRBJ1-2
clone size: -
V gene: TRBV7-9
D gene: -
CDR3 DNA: TGTGCCAGCAACTTAGGGGAGGACTATGGCTACACCTTC
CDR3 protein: CASNLGEDYGYTF

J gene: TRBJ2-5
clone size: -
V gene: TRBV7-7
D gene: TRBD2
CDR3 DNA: TGTGCTAGCAGCTCTAGCGGGGTTCAAGAGACCCAGTACTTC
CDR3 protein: CASSSSGVQETQYF

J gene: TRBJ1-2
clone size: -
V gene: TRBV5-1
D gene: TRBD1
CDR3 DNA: TGCGCCAGCAGCTCTCAGGGGGCCCGGGGAGGCTACACCTTC
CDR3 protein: CASSSQGARGGYTF

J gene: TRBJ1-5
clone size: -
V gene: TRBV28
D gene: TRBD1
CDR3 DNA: TGTGCCAGCAGTTTAATGACAGGGAATCAGCCCCAGCATTTT
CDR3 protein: CASSLMTGNQPQHF

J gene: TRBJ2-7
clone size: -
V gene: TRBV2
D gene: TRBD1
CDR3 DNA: TGTGCCAGCAGTGGGCAGGGGGCCCACGAGCAGTACTTC
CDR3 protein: CASSGQGAHEQYF

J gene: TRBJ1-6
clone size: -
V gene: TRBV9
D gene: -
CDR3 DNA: TGTGCCAGCAGCGCCCCCTCCGCAGGGGTGTCCCCCCTCCACTTT
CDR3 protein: CASSAPSAGVSPLHF

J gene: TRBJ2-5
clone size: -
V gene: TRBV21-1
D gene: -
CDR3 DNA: TGTGCCAGCAGCAACTGGGGCAGGACCCAAGAGACCCAGTACTTC
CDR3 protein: CASSNWGRTQETQYF

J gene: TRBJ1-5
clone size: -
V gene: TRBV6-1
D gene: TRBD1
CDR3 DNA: TGTGCCAGCAGAGGGGACAGGGGCCTCAATCAGCCCCAGCATTTT
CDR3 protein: CASRGDRGLNQPQHF

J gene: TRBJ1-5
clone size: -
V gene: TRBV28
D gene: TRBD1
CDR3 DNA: TGTGCCAGCAGGGATTGGGGACAGGGTGGCAATCAGCCCCAGCATTTT
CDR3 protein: CASRDWGQGGNQPQHF

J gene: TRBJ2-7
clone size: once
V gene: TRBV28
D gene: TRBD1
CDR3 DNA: TGTGCCAGCAGTTTATTAACCAGGGGGCATTCCTACGAGCAGTACTTC
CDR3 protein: CASSLLTRGHSYEQYF

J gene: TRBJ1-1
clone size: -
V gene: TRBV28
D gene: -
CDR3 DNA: TGTGCCAGCAGGCCTGGATTGAACACTGAAGCTTTCTTT
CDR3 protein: CASRPGLNTEAFF

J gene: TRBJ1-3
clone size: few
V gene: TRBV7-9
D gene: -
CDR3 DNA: TGTGCCAGCAGACAACCAGGGGTGAGCTCTGGAAACACCATATATTTT
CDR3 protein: CASRQPGVSSGNTIYF

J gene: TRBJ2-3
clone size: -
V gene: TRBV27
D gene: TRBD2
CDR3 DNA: TGTGCCAGCAGGCCGGGGACTAGCGGTCTGGTGGATACGCAGTATTTT
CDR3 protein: CASRPGTSGLVDTQYF

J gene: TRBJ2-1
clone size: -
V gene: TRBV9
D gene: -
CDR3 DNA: TGTGCCAGCAGCGTAGCTCAGAGCGTTCGTCTCAATGAGCAGTTCTTC
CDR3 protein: CASSVAQSVRLNEQFF

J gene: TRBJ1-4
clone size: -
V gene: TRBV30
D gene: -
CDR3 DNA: TGTGCCTGGAGTGTACAGGGAAGCGAAAAACTGTTTTTT
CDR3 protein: CAWSVQGSEKLFF

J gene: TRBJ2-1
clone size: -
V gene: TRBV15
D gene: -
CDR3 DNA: TGTGCCACCAGCATTCGCGCCAAAAACTACAATGAGCAGTTCTTC
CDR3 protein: CATSIRAKNYNEQFF

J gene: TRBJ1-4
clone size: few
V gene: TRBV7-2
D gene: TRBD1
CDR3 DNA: TGTGCCAGCAGTCGGGACAGCAGGGTTGAAAAACTGTTTTTT
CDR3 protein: CASSRDSRVEKLFF

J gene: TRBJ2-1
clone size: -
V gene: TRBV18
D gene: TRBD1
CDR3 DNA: TGTGCCAGCTCACGACTGACAGGGGGCTCCGACAATGAGCAGTTCTTC
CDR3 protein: CASSRLTGGSDNEQFF

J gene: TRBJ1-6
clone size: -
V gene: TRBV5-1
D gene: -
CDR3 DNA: TGCGCCAGCAGCTCCCGGGACGGGGGTTCACCCCTCCACTTT
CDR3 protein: CASSSRDGGSPLHF

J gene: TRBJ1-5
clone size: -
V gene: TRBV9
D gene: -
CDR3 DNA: TGTGCCAGCAGCGTATCCCAGGGAGAGGATCAGCCCCAGCATTTT
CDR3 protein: CASSVSQGEDQPQHF